Below, 2 T cell receptor beta chains from the same sample are listed, as sequenced in a study of control samples from healthy donors and cancer patients. TCRdb's copy holds only in-frame clones and misses some; the assay was immunoSEQ multiplex PCR. The sample lists about 69,000 clones, 75% to 90% seen once, with approximately 2.8% in the top ten. What was sequenced was PBMCs. These receptors were collected from a woman in her 50s with lung cancer.

This chain uses TRBV2 with TRBJ2-7; tentative D call: TRBD1 (6 bases). In germline, CDR1 is SNHLY, CDR2 FYNNEI. The CDR3 consists of 15 residues. The V end lost 3 bases, the J end lost 7 bases, and 19 bases lay between the germline ends. The CDR3 reads CASSDLGARVREQYF. The CDR3 nucleotides are TGTGCCAGCAGTGACTTGGGGGCGCGGGTTCGGGAGCAGTACTTC. Together with reference TRBV2 and TRBJ2-7, the CDR3 gives the full variable domain: EPEVTQTPSHQVTQMGQEVILRCVPISNHLYFYWYRQILGQKVEFLVSFYNNEISEKSEIFDDQFSVERPDGSNFTLKIRSTKLEDSAMYFCASSDLGARVREQYFGPGTRLTVT.

The rearrangement uses TRBV7-2 and TRBJ1-2; TRBD1 matches 9 bases. The ends lost 5 bases at V and 4 bases at J; junction bases unmatched: 14. CDR3 length: 17 amino acids. Germline CDR1 and CDR2: SGHTA and FQGNSA. The CDR3 DNA reads TGTGCCAGCAGCCGGATGATAGGGACAGGGAGGAGCTATGGCTACACCTTC. Amino acids: CASSRMIGTGRSYGYTF.